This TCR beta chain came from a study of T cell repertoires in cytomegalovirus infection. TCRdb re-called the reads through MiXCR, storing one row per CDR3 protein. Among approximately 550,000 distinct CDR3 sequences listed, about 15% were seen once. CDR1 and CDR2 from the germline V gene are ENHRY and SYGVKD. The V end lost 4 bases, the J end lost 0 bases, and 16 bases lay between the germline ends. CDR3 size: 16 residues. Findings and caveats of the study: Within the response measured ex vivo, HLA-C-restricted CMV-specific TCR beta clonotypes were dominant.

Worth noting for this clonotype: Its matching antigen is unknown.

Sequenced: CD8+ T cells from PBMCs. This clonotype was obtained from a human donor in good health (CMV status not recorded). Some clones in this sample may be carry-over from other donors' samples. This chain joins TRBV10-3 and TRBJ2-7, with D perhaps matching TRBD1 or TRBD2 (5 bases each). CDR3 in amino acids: CAISGPGKGTSYEQYF. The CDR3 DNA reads TGTGCCATCAGTGGCCCCGGGAAGGGGACCTCCTACGAGCAGTACTTC.